One sample yielded the 10 T cell receptor beta chains listed below, sequenced in a study of T and B cells in COVID-19 patients. BIOMED2 TRB-A/B primer pools were used in multiplex TRB PCR. A single record per CDR3 protein comes from TCRdb applying MiXCR to the multiplex PCR reads. Of more than 7,500 distinct CDR3 sequences in the sample, around 30% are singletons; the top ten hold 5.5%. TRB was amplified from about 260-540 ng of blood genomic DNA. The specimen was blood. The receptor source for this set is a human donor who had recovered from COVID-19.

The V gene is TRBV19, the J gene TRBJ2-1; 13 bases match TRBD2. The CDR3 extends over 20 amino acids. Germline V lookup: CDR1 LNHDA, CDR2 SQIVND (reference sequence). With 1 base clipped from V and 1 base from J, the junction kept 10 bases outside the gene matches. The CDR3, as DNA: TGTGCCAGTAGTATAGGCCCTAGGACTAGCGGGGGACTATCCTACAATGAGCAGTTCTTC. Its translation is CASSIGPRTSGGLSYNEQFF.

This clonotype is medium-sized (0.01 to 0.1%) in the sample. This chain uses TRBV18 with TRBJ2-7, with 9 bases fitting TRBD1. The CDR3 contains 15 residues. Trimming removed 3 bases from V and 4 bases from J; junction bases left unmatched: 7. Germline V gene sequence: CDR1 KGHSH, CDR2 LQKENI. CDR3 protein: CASSPSTGQGYEQYF. The CDR3, as DNA: TGTGCCAGCTCACCCTCAACGGGACAGGGATACGAGCAGTACTTC.

Remarks on this clonotype: This may come from a read error, since a much larger clone is one base off. In this CDR3 the conserved last residue, phenylalanine or tryptophan, is missing, so a read error is likely. The J gene is TRBJ2-1, the V gene TRBV27; the D gene is possibly TRBD1 (6 bases). The assigned J gene may be wrong: the sequence end matches TRBJ2-5 better. This CDR3 has 15 residues. In germline, CDR1 is MNHEY, CDR2 SMNVEV (reference sequence). In nucleotides, the CDR3 is TGTGCCAGCAGTTTATATCAGGGGCTAGGAGAGACCCAGTACCTC. Translation gives CASSLYQGLGETQYL.

The chain combines TRBV15 with TRBJ1-2; D gene uncertain. V lost 5 bases, J lost 4 bases, and 20 bases lay in between. This CDR3 has 16 residues. Germline V lookup: CDR1 LNHNV, CDR2 YYDKDF (reference sequence). The DNA for the CDR3 is TGTGCCACCAGCCCTAGTGGAGACCAGTCAGCCTATGGCTACACCTTC. It translates to CATSPSGDQSAYGYTF.

This clonotype is termed medium-sized. V usage is TRBV19 and J usage is TRBJ2-3, with 8 bases matching TRBD1. The germline V gene encodes CDR1 LNHDA and CDR2 SQIVND (reference sequence). V lost 11 bases to trimming and J lost 2 bases; unmatched junction nucleotides: 9. This CDR3 spans 14 amino acids. Written as DNA, the CDR3 is TGTGCCTGCCGTCGGGGACAGGACACAGATACGCAGTATTTT. Encoded protein: CACRRGQDTDTQYF.

The rearrangement links TRBV4-2 to TRBJ2-3; 8 positions match TRBD2. From germline, CDR1 is LGHNA and CDR2 YNFKEQ. There are 16 residues in the CDR3. Trimming took 0 bases from V and 4 from J; bases not matched to a gene: 6. The CDR3 sequence is CASSQDIGGGADTQYF. CDR3 in DNA: TGTGCCAGCAGCCAAGATATCGGGGGGGGCGCAGATACGCAGTATTTT.

By share, this clonotype ranks as medium-sized. The chain carries TRBV18 and TRBJ2-5, with a possible D match to TRBD2 (5 bases). Per the germline V gene, CDR1 is KGHSH and CDR2 is LQKENI. The CDR3 is made up of 18 amino acids. V shed 0 bases and J shed 1 base, with 18 bases lying between them. The CDR3: CASSPPLTVRALQETQYF. CDR3 nucleotides: TGTGCCAGCTCACCACCCCTAACCGTGCGGGCCCTCCAAGAGACCCAGTACTTC.

This clonotype is deemed medium-sized. The chain uses TRBV6-5 and TRBJ2-1; tentative D call: TRBD1 (5 bases). The germline CDR1 and CDR2 sequences are MNHEY and SVGAGI. Trimming pared 6 bases from V and 2 bases from J, leaving 11 bases between. This CDR3 comprises 14 residues. The CDR3 loop reads CASSLEGAYNEQFF. The CDR3 DNA sequence: TGTGCCAGCAGCCTGGAAGGGGCCTACAATGAGCAGTTCTTC.

This rearrangement joins TRBV4-2 to TRBJ2-3, with 7 bases lining up with TRBD1. In germline, CDR1 is LGHNA, CDR2 YNFKEQ. With 0 bases clipped from V and 1 base from J, the junction kept 16 bases outside the gene matches. The CDR3 is 20 residues long. CDR3 protein: CASSQDLDRVPPPCTDTQYF. The CDR3 nucleotides are TGTGCCAGCAGCCAAGATCTCGACAGGGTCCCCCCCCCGTGCACAGATACGCAGTATTTT.

In its sample, this clonotype was seen a few times. This chain connects TRBV11-2 to TRBJ2-7; D is possibly TRBD1 (6 bases). CDR1 and CDR2 from the germline V gene are SGHAT and FQNNGV. The CDR3 has 15 amino acids. The V end was cut by 2 bases, the J end by 6 bases, with 17 bases between. As DNA, the CDR3 is TGTGCCAGCAGCTTAACAGGGAAAGCCGCGAGCGAGCAGTACGTC. As protein: CASSLTGKAASEQYV.